Each of the 17 T cell receptor beta chains below was sequenced from the same sample in a study of T-cell reconstitution after alpha-beta-depleted transplantation in children. The TCRbeta library incorporated unique molecular identifiers. TCRdb passed the PCR reads through MiXCR, listing each CDR3 protein once. The sample includes around 580,000 distinct CDR3 sequences, roughly 23% of them seen just once. This sample comprised PBMCs, mostly from graft donor cells, obtained 360 days after TCRalphabeta/CD19-depleted stem cell transplant. These receptors all come from a boy under three years old who had a stem cell transplant for acute myeloid leukemia, so the T cells may come from the graft donor.

The J gene is TRBJ2-1, the V gene TRBV6-5, with 10 bases that match TRBD2. Germline lookup yields CDR1 MNHEY and CDR2 SVGAGI. The CDR3 sequence is 16 residues long. V was clipped by 4 bases and J by 2 bases; unmatched bases: 5. The CDR3 loop reads CASSSRTSGTYNEQFF. As DNA, the CDR3 is TGTGCCAGCAGTTCGCGGACTAGCGGCACCTACAATGAGCAGTTCTTC.

The chain couples TRBV6-1 to TRBJ1-2; 7 nucleotides line up with TRBD1. Germline CDR1 MNHNS, CDR2 SASEGT. With V trimmed by 6 bases and J by 5 bases, 6 bases remained unmatched. This CDR3 contains 13 residues. CDR3 in DNA: TGTGCCAGCAGCGGGGGACAGATTTATGGCTACACCTTC. Amino acids: CASSGGQIYGYTF.

The rearrangement joins TRBV10-2 to TRBJ1-1; 10 bases match TRBD1. The ends lost 2 bases at V and 7 bases at J; junction bases unmatched: 7. This CDR3 has 15 residues. Germline values: CDR1 WSHSY, CDR2 SAAADI. The CDR3 DNA reads as TGCGCCAGCAGTGAGCGGGACAGGGGATCAAATGAAGCTTTCTTT. Its translation is CASSERDRGSNEAFF.

This clonotype came up many times. The V gene is TRBV29-1, the J gene TRBJ1-1; possible D gene TRBD1, 6 bases. Trimming took off 7 bases at V and 1 base at J, with 16 bases between the two ends. CDR1 and CDR2 from the germline V gene are SQVTM and ANQGSEA. The CDR3 length is 14 residues. The CDR3 DNA follows: TGCAGCGGTAAAACAGGGTCCGGGAACACTGAAGCTTTCTTT. The encoded protein is CSGKTGSGNTEAFF.

The V and J genes are TRBV14 and TRBJ2-3; D remains ambiguous. Looked up from germline, CDR1 is SGHDN and CDR2 is FVKESK. The V end was cut by 10 bases, the J end by 0 bases, with 11 bases between. The CDR3 is made up of 13 amino acids. In DNA form, the CDR3 reads TGTGCCACAAGACAATCGAGCACAGATACGCAGTATTTT. Its translation is CATRQSSTDTQYF. The entire variable domain, with the rest obtained from reference TRBV14 and TRBJ2-3, is as follows: EAGVTQFPSHSVIEKGQTVTLRCDPISGHDNLYWYRRVMGKEIKFLLHFVKESKQDESGMPNNRFLAERTGGTYSTLKVQPAELEDSGVYFCATRQSSTDTQYFGPGTRLTVL.

The rearrangement uses TRBV15 and TRBJ2-6, with unresolved D. This CDR3 is built from 17 residues. Germline-derived CDR1 and CDR2 are LNHNV and YYDKDF (reference sequence). Trimming stripped 1 base from V and 0 bases from J, with 10 bases between. CDR3 nucleotide sequence: TGTGCCACCAGCAGAGGGCCAGATCCCTCTGGGGCCAACGTCCTGACTTTC. It specifies CATSRGPDPSGANVLTF.

This clonotype occurred a few times. V usage is TRBV4-3 and J usage is TRBJ2-7; 10 bases agree with TRBD1. The CDR3 totals 15 residues. Germline V lookup: CDR1 LGHNA, CDR2 YSLEER. V lost 3 bases to trimming and J lost 3 bases; unmatched junction nucleotides: 5. The CDR3 nucleotides are TGCGCCAGCAGCCACCTTAGGGACAGGGGCTACGAGCAGTACTTC. As protein: CASSHLRDRGYEQYF.

The rearrangement links TRBV11-2 to TRBJ2-3, with D uncertain. Germline CDR1 SGHAT, CDR2 FQNNGV. With 5 bases removed from V and 6 bases from J, the gap between germline ends came to 18 bases. CDR3 length equals 15 residues. The CDR3 coding sequence is TGTGCCAGCAGCGTATCCAGCGCAGCCGGGGATACGCAGTATTTT. Encoded protein: CASSVSSAAGDTQYF.

This chain uses TRBV20-1 with TRBJ1-2; weak D call: TRBD1 (6 bases). The V and J ends lost 0 bases and 4 bases respectively, with 21 bases between them. The CDR3 totals 17 residues. The V gene's germline CDR1 is DFQATT and CDR2 SNEGSKA (reference sequence). The CDR3 here is CSARDRRQAIIGYGYTF. Here the CDR3 DNA reads TGCAGTGCTAGAGATCGGAGACAGGCTATTATAGGCTATGGCTACACCTTC.

The chain recombines TRBV20-1 with TRBJ2-1; D is ambiguous. The germline CDR1 and CDR2 sequences are DFQATT and SNEGSKA (reference sequence). Trimming took 3 bases from V and 1 from J, leaving 19 bases between them. There are 17 residues in the CDR3. The CDR3 sequence is CSASPTRAGGSYNEQFF. Here the CDR3 DNA reads TGCAGTGCTAGCCCCACCCGAGCAGGCGGATCCTACAATGAGCAGTTCTTC.

The chain recombines TRBV15 with TRBJ2-5, with 10 bases identical to TRBD2. Trimming removed 6 bases from V and 3 bases from J; junction bases left unmatched: 10. The CDR3 covers 16 residues. CDR1 is LNHNV, CDR2 YYDKDF, per germline (reference sequence). The CDR3 bases are TGTGCCACCAGTGCGATACTAGCGGGGCCGGAAGAGACCCAGTACTTC. Residues: CATSAILAGPEETQYF.

This clonotype turned up a few times. The chain joins TRBV9 to TRBJ2-7; unclear D gene. The CDR3 is made up of 15 amino acids. The V and J ends lost 2 bases and 3 bases respectively, with 15 bases between them. Per the germline V gene, CDR1 is SGDLS and CDR2 is YYNGEE. The CDR3 DNA is TGTGCCAGCAGCGTCGGGCCCTCTGGGGTCTACGAGCAGTACTTC. This gives the protein CASSVGPSGVYEQYF. The entire variable domain, with the rest obtained from reference TRBV9 and TRBJ2-7, is as follows: DSGVTQTPKHLITATGQRVTLRCSPRSGDLSVYWYQQSLDQGLQFLIQYYNGEERAKGNILERFSAQQFPDLHSELNLSSLELGDSALYFCASSVGPSGVYEQYFGPGTRLTVT.

This clonotype appeared a few times. The chain joins TRBV24-1 to TRBJ2-3; a weak D match, TRBD1 (5 bases). Trimming cost V 3 bases and J 2 bases, with 8 bases left between them. The germline V gene encodes CDR1 KGHDR and CDR2 SFDVKD. The CDR3 length is 14 residues. This CDR3 reads CATSDADTTDTQYF. In nucleotides, the CDR3 is TGTGCCACCAGTGATGCGGACACCACAGATACGCAGTATTTT.

Many counts were recorded for this clonotype. This chain links TRBV11-2 with TRBJ2-3, with D possibly TRBD2 on 6 matching bases. Germline CDR1 reads SGHAT; CDR2 reads FQNNGV. This CDR3 spans 17 amino acids. Between the trimmed V and J ends, which lost 5 bases and 3 bases, there was a span of 21 bases. The CDR3, as DNA: TGTGCCAGCAGCAAAACGACTAGAGACTATAGAACAGATACGCAGTATTTT. It codes for CASSKTTRDYRTDTQYF.

A word on this clonotype: Germline and junction disagree at one end, which may indicate a read error. The rearrangement joins TRBV20-1 to TRBJ2-3; the match to TRBD2 covers 15 bases. The CDR3 loop spans 17 amino acids. Looked up from germline, CDR1 is DFQATT and CDR2 is SNEGSKA (reference sequence). The CDR3 loop reads CCADAGTSGGSTDTQYF. The CDR3 DNA is TGCTGTGCCGACGCCGGGACTAGCGGGGGGAGCACAGATACGCAGTATTTT.

The chain recombines TRBV6-1 with TRBJ1-2; no reliable D call. Germline V gene lookup returns CDR1 MNHNS and CDR2 SASEGT. The CDR3 consists of 17 residues. Trimming shortened V by 5 bases and J by 5 bases, and 24 bases separated the two germline ends. The CDR3 loop reads CASSTTFTRDVRYGYTF. CDR3 bases: TGTGCCAGCAGTACCACCTTCACCCGGGATGTACGTTATGGCTACACCTTC.

This clonotype was recorded at least ten times. The CDR3, as DNA: TGTGCCAGCAGTTTAGCGTGGGGGGACTATGGCTACACCTTC. Protein product: CASSLAWGDYGYTF. This chain uses TRBV12-3 or TRBV12-4 with TRBJ1-2; D possibly corresponds to TRBD1 (5 bases). There are 14 residues in the CDR3. V lost 0 bases, J lost 3 bases, and 8 bases lay in between.